The 11 T cell receptor beta chains reported below all come from one sample, sequenced in a study of T cell repertoires in aging, cancer and after chemotherapy. Rearranged V-D-J TRB sequences were amplified with a mixed TRB-A/B primer pool. TCRdb independently ran MiXCR on the multiplex PCR reads; one entry per CDR3 protein. The data show 4,900 or so distinct CDR3 sequences, roughly 20% seen once. Peripheral blood genomic DNA, not sorted cells or RNA, was the template. Sequences were obtained from blood. These receptors originate from a human donor in good health. The donor label of this sample is uncertain.

With regard to this clonotype: Sequence at one end of the junction differs from germline and may be a read error. This chain joins TRBV12-3 or TRBV12-4 and TRBJ2-3; 12 bases align to TRBD2. The CDR3 is 14 residues long. The CDR3 DNA reads TGTGCCAGCAGACTAGCGGGGGGTTCAGATACCCAGTATTTT. As protein: CASRLAGGSDTQYF.

This clonotype is judged medium-sized. The genes are TRBV29-1 and TRBJ1-3; D is undetermined. Germline lookup yields CDR1 SQVTM and CDR2 ANQGSEA. V dropped 8 bases and J dropped 4 bases, with 15 bases sitting between them. There are 13 residues in the CDR3. The CDR3 protein is CSTPDESGNTIYF. DNA for the CDR3: TGCAGCACCCCCGATGAGTCCGGAAACACCATATATTTT.

The chain recombines TRBV7-7 with TRBJ2-3; 13 nucleotides match TRBD2. The length of the CDR3 is 15 residues. After removal of 4 bases from V and 3 bases from J, the junction contained 1 base not matched to a gene. Germline V gene data show CDR1 as SSHAT and CDR2 as FNYEAQ (reference sequence). The CDR3 sequence: CASSSGLAGTDTQYF. The CDR3 DNA is TGTGCCAGCAGCTCGGGACTAGCGGGGACAGATACGCAGTATTTT.

The V and J genes are TRBV6-2 or TRBV6-3 and TRBJ2-4, with 8 bases aligning to TRBD2. The CDR3 consists of 16 residues. Trimming cost V 2 bases and J 2 bases; bases outside gene matches: 5. Germline CDR1 and CDR2: MNHEY and SVGEGT. The CDR3 is CASSYSAGGSKNIQYF. DNA of the CDR3: TGTGCCAGCAGTTACAGTGCGGGAGGTTCCAAAAACATTCAGTACTTC.

This clonotype was detected only a few times. This sequence joins TRBV7-2 and TRBJ2-7; 8 nucleotides line up with TRBD2. The CDR3 is 14 amino acids. The V and J ends lost 8 bases and 5 bases, in that order; junction bases with no gene match: 11. Germline CDR1 reads SGHTA; CDR2 reads FQGNSA. Written as DNA, the CDR3 is TGTGCCAGCGGAGGGAGCGGGAGTTTCCACGAGCAGTACTTC. This gives the protein CASGGSGSFHEQYF.

This clonotype counts as medium-sized. This rearrangement joins TRBV19 to TRBJ2-7; D is uncertain. V lost 3 bases to trimming and J lost 0 bases, with 9 bases between them. CDR3 length equals 14 residues. CDR1 and CDR2 (germline): LNHDA, SQIVND (reference sequence). The CDR3 sequence: CASSIVQSSYEQYF. As DNA, the CDR3 is TGTGCCAGTAGTATTGTCCAGTCCTCCTACGAGCAGTACTTC.

This clonotype is judged medium-sized. V gene TRBV11-1 combines with J gene TRBJ1-6; the D is unclear. Trimming took off 5 bases at V and 14 bases at J, with 13 bases between the two ends. There are 12 residues in the CDR3. Germline loops: CDR1 SGHAT, CDR2 FQDESV (reference sequence). Here the CDR3 DNA reads TGTGCCAGCAGCCTTCGTCGGGAAGCCCTCCACTTT. It codes for CASSLRREALHF.

This clonotype rates as medium-sized. The chain carries TRBV27 and TRBJ2-1; 9 bases line up with TRBD2. The CDR3 runs 16 residues. Looked up from germline, CDR1 is MNHEY and CDR2 is SMNVEV (reference sequence). V shed 2 bases, J shed 6 bases, and the junction held 8 bases outside the gene matches. The CDR3 spells CASSLGAGGPGNEQFF. The CDR3 nucleotides are TGTGCCAGCAGTTTAGGGGCGGGGGGGCCCGGCAATGAGCAGTTCTTC.

Turning to this clonotype: A much larger clone is a single base away; this may be a read error. The V and J genes are TRBV6-4 and TRBJ2-2, with D uncertain. Germline V gene lookup returns CDR1 MRHNA and CDR2 SNTAGT. This CDR3 comprises 15 residues. Trimming removed 5 bases from V and 0 bases from J, with 10 bases in between. The CDR3 protein is CASSSGRANTGELFF. The CDR3 DNA reads TGTGCCAGCAGTTCCGGCAGAGCGAACACCGGGGAGCTGTTTTTT.

In its sample, this clonotype ranks as medium-sized. The genes are TRBV10-3 and TRBJ2-2, with TRBD2 identical over 11 bases. J was trimmed by 0 bases and V by 7 bases; bases with no gene match: 7. This CDR3 has 17 residues. Germline V gene sequence: CDR1 ENHRY, CDR2 SYGVKD. The CDR3 region has the DNA TGTGCCATCAATGGACTAGCGGGTGCCGCGAACACCGGGGAGCTGTTTTTT. Translating it yields CAINGLAGAANTGELFF.

Within the sample, this clonotype is medium-sized. This chain uses TRBV4-3 with TRBJ2-3; D is undetermined. In germline, CDR1 is LGHNA, CDR2 YSLEER. The CDR3 covers 14 residues. Trimming cost V 1 base and J 0 bases, with 5 bases left between them. The DNA for the CDR3 is TGCGCCAGCAGCCAAGTAGCTAGCACAGATACGCAGTATTTT. Amino acid sequence: CASSQVASTDTQYF.